These 17 T cell receptor beta chains were sequenced from one sample in a study of blood T cell repertoires in COVID-19. This table comes from immunoSEQ multiplex PCR, and its TCRdb copy is limited to in-frame clones, with some not included. The sample has fewer than 200,000 clones, 75% to 90% seen once. Sample: peripheral blood. The receptors shown here come from a woman in her 70s with COVID-19, enrolled during active disease.

V gene TRBV28 combines with J gene TRBJ2-7; D possibly corresponds to TRBD2 (5 bases). Germline V gene lookup returns CDR1 MDHEN and CDR2 SYDVKM. This CDR3 contains 14 residues. V dropped 6 bases and J dropped 6 bases, with 18 bases sitting between them. The CDR3 sequence is CASSPAGEPREQYF. The CDR3 coding sequence is TGTGCCAGCAGCCCCGCTGGGGAGCCTCGCGAGCAGTACTTC.

The CDR3 region is CASSQVGGRETQYF. The CDR3 DNA follows: TGTGCCAGCAGCCAGGTGGGAGGGCGAGAGACCCAGTACTTC. The V call is TRBV3-1 (or the pseudogene TRBV3-2), the J call TRBJ2-5; 7 nucleotides align to TRBD2. CDR1 is LGHDT, CDR2 YNNKEL, per germline (reference sequence). Germline trimming cut 3 bases from V and 4 bases from J; bases unmatched to any gene: 5. The CDR3 is 14 amino acids.

The chain combines TRBV6-4 with TRBJ2-1, with 8 bases aligning to TRBD2. V lost 7 bases, J lost 10 bases, and 12 bases stayed unmatched. In germline, CDR1 is MRHNA, CDR2 SNTAGT. The length of the CDR3 is 14 residues. The CDR3 DNA is TGTGCCAGCATGAGTCGAGCGGGAGCCAGCGAGCAGTTCTTC. Translation: CASMSRAGASEQFF.

The chain is built from TRBV4-3 and TRBJ2-6, with D tentatively TRBD2 (6 bases). The length of the CDR3 is 17 residues. Germline V gives CDR1 LGHNA, CDR2 YSLEER. V lost 4 bases to trimming and J lost 4 bases, with 17 bases between them. The CDR3 protein is CASSPGTLEAGANVLTF. CDR3 in DNA: TGCGCCAGCAGCCCCGGGACTCTCGAAGCAGGGGCCAACGTCCTGACTTTC.

This sequence joins TRBV10-3 and TRBJ1-2, with 12 positions matching TRBD1. V was pared by 6 bases and J by 4 bases, with 3 bases of the junction left unmatched. This CDR3 is 14 amino acids long. The germline gives CDR1 ENHRY, CDR2 SYGVKD. CDR3 bases: TGTGCCATCAGGGGACAGGGGGCCACCTATGGCTACACCTTC. It encodes CAIRGQGATYGYTF.

The chain uses TRBV13 and TRBJ2-1; tentative D call: TRBD2 (5 bases). Trimming stripped 0 bases from V and 7 bases from J, with 10 bases between. CDR3 length: 14 residues. CDR1 is PRHDT, CDR2 FYEKMQ, per germline (reference sequence). DNA of the CDR3: TGTGCCAGCAGCTTAGGCCGCTCGGGGAATGAGCAGTTCTTC. This codes for CASSLGRSGNEQFF.

This sequence joins TRBV6-2 or TRBV6-3 and TRBJ2-1; D perhaps matches TRBD2 (5 bases). The germline V and J ends were trimmed by 0 bases and 3 bases, with 15 bases remaining between them. The CDR3 has 17 amino acids. Germline V gene data show CDR1 as MNHEY and CDR2 as SVGEGT. The CDR3 loop is CASSYSDPRGIYNEQFF. The CDR3 DNA reads as TGTGCCAGCAGTTACTCGGATCCTCGAGGGATCTACAATGAGCAGTTCTTC.

The genes are TRBV28 and TRBJ2-7; 8 nucleotides align to TRBD2. With V trimmed by 5 bases and J by 2 bases, 8 bases remained unmatched. The CDR3 extends over 15 amino acids. In germline, CDR1 is MDHEN, CDR2 SYDVKM. CDR3 region: CASSPLAVQTYEQYF. CDR3 nucleotide sequence: TGTGCCAGCAGTCCACTAGCGGTACAAACCTACGAGCAGTACTTC.

The chain combines TRBV28 with TRBJ2-1; D might be TRBD2 (5 bases). CDR3 size: 16 residues. The germline gives CDR1 MDHEN, CDR2 SYDVKM. With 5 bases removed from V and 1 base from J, the gap between germline ends came to 15 bases. The CDR3 region is CASSTRGSESYNEQFF. As DNA, the CDR3 is TGTGCCAGCAGTACCCGTGGTAGCGAATCCTACAATGAGCAGTTCTTC.

The rearrangement joins TRBV6-2 or TRBV6-3 to TRBJ2-1, with 7 bases lining up with TRBD1. This CDR3 region has 19 residues. Trimming cost V 6 bases and J 2 bases; bases outside gene matches: 19. Germline CDR1 and CDR2: MNHEY and SVGEGT. The CDR3 DNA sequence: TGTGCCAGCAGCCCCCTTTACAGGGGCGCAAGCCGACCCTACAATGAGCAGTTCTTC. The encoded protein is CASSPLYRGASRPYNEQFF.

This chain connects TRBV3-1 (or the pseudogene TRBV3-2) to TRBJ2-2, with a tentative D call TRBD2 (7 bases). CDR1 is LGHDT, CDR2 YNNKEL, per germline (reference sequence). The CDR3 runs 16 residues. The ends were cut back, 6 bases at V and 6 bases at J, with 20 bases in the middle. CDR3 nucleotides: TGTGCCAGCAGACAGCGGGACACCTTCATCCCCGGGGAGCTGTTTTTT. As protein: CASRQRDTFIPGELFF.

The chain employs TRBV29-1 and TRBJ1-1, with a weak D call TRBD1 (6 bases). The germline V and J ends were trimmed by 1 base and 3 bases, with 6 bases remaining between them. The CDR3 runs to 12 residues. Germline CDR1 and CDR2: SQVTM and ANQGSEA. The CDR3 DNA follows: TGCAGCGTTGAAGGGACAGACACTGAAGCTTTCTTT. Encoded protein: CSVEGTDTEAFF.

The V call is TRBV9, the J call TRBJ2-5, with a tentative D call TRBD1 (5 bases). With 0 bases removed from V and 4 bases from J, the gap between germline ends came to 19 bases. In germline, CDR1 is SGDLS, CDR2 YYNGEE. The CDR3 has 17 amino acids. For the CDR3, the DNA is TGTGCCAGCAGCGTAGGTGGTAGTGGGGCCCTGGGAGAGACCCAGTACTTC. Protein: CASSVGGSGALGETQYF. Looking up the rest from reference TRBV9 and TRBJ2-5 gives the full variable domain: DSGVTQTPKHLITATGQRVTLRCSPRSGDLSVYWYQQSLDQGLQFLIQYYNGEERAKGNILERFSAQQFPDLHSELNLSSLELGDSALYFCASSVGGSGALGETQYFGPGTRLLVL.

This chain connects TRBV18 to TRBJ2-2; 7 bases map to TRBD1. The CDR3 is 16 residues long. V lost 3 bases and J lost 6; bases outside the gene matches: 10. Germline CDR1 is KGHSH and CDR2 is LQKENI. The CDR3 protein is CASSPPGARGPGELFF. The CDR3 DNA is TGTGCCAGCTCACCCCCCGGTGCTAGGGGGCCCGGGGAGCTGTTTTTT.

The rearrangement links TRBV30 to TRBJ1-2; TRBD1 might be the D (5 bases). Between the trimmed V and J ends, which lost 0 bases and 5 bases, there was a span of 7 bases. CDR1 and CDR2 from the germline V gene are GTSNPN and SVGIG (reference sequence). There are 12 residues in the CDR3. The CDR3 protein is CAWSVSGYGYTF. CDR3 bases: TGTGCCTGGAGTGTCTCAGGGTATGGCTACACCTTC.

This rearrangement joins TRBV18 to TRBJ2-6; D is possibly TRBD1 (6 bases). Germline V lookup: CDR1 KGHSH, CDR2 LQKENI. The germline V and J ends were trimmed by 6 bases and 2 bases, with 20 bases remaining between them. CDR3 length: 18 residues. The CDR3 sequence is CASSQDFTGFAGANVLTF. The CDR3 coding sequence is TGTGCCAGCTCCCAGGATTTTACAGGGTTCGCTGGGGCCAACGTCCTGACTTTC.

The rearrangement joins TRBV5-8 to TRBJ1-1; 8 positions match TRBD1. Trimming cost V 4 bases and J 0 bases; bases outside gene matches: 11. Germline V gene data show CDR1 as SGHTS and CDR2 as YDEGEE. The CDR3 is 17 residues long. The CDR3 protein is CASSSGTGRTLNTEAFF. The CDR3 nucleotides read TGTGCCAGCAGCAGTGGGACAGGCCGAACCTTGAACACTGAAGCTTTCTTT.